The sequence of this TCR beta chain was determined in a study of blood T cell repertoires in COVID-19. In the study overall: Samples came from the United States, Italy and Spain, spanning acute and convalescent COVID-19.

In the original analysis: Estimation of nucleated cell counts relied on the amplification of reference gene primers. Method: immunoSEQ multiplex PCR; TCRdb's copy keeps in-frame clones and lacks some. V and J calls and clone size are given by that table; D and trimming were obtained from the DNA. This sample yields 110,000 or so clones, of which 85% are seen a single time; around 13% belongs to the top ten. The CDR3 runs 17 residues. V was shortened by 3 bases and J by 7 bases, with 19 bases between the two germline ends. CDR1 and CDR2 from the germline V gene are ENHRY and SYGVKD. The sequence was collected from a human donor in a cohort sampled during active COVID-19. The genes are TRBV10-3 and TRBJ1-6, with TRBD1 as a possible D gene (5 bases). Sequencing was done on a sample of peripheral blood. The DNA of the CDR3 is TGTGCCATCAGTGATCCCGATAGGGGCAGGGAAAATTCACCCCTCCACTTT. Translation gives CAISDPDRGRENSPLHF.